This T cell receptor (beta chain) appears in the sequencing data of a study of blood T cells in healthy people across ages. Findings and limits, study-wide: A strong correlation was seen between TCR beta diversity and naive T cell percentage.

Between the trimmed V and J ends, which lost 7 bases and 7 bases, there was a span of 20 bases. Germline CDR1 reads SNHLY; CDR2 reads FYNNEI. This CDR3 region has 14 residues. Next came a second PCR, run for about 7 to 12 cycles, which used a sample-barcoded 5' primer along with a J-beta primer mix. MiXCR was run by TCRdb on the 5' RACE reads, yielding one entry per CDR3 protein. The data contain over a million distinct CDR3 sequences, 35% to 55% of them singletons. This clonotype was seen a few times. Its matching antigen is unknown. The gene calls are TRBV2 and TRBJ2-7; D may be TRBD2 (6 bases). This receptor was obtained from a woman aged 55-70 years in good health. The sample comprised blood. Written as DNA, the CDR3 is TGTGCCAGCACTCCGGGACTCGCCGGGGTAGAGCAGTACTTC. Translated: CASTPGLAGVEQYF.